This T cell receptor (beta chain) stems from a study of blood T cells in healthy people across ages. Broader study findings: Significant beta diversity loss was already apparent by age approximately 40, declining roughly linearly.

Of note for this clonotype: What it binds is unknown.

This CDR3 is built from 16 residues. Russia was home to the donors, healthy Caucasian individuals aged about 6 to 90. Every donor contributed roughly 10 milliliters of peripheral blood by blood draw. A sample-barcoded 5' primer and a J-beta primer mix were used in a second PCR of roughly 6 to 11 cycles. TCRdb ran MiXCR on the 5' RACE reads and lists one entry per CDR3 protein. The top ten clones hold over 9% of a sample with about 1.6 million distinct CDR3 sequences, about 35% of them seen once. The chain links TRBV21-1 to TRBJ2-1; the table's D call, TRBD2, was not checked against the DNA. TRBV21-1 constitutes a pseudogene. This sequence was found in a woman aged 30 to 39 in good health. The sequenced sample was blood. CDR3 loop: CASSIKIPGTKRGLFF. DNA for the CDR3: TGTGCCAGCAGCATCAAGATCCCCGGGACTAAAAGGGGTCTGTTCTTC.